This is a list of T cell receptor beta chains from one sample in a study of tumor-infiltrating lymphocytes in primary liver carcinoma. TCRdb re-derived calls from the multiplex PCR reads in MiXCR, one entry per CDR3 protein. The sample lists 180,000 or so distinct CDR3 sequences; 50% to 75% were seen once. Sequenced: peripheral blood. The receptor set was obtained from a man aged 40-50 years with primary liver carcinoma and hepatitis B virus infection. The CDR3 runs from the conserved cysteine through the conserved F or W. The D gene is left open where the match is weak. The size field is filled for only some rows; it gives once, few, many or a size class.

CASGAGKNTRELFF,TGTGCCAGCGGGGCGGGGAAGAACACCCGGGAGCTGTTTTTT,TRBV14,-,-,TRBJ2-2
CASSQGEAGDETQYF,TGCGCCAGCAGCCAAGGCGAAGCGGGAGATGAGACCCAGTACTTT,TRBV4-1,TRBD2,-,TRBJ2-5
CATGQGVTEAFF,TGTGCCACCGGACAAGGGGTCACTGAAGCTTTCTTT,TRBV10-3,-,-,TRBJ1-1
CASSLALAGNEQFF,TGTGCCAGCAGCTTAGCGCTAGCGGGAAATGAGCAGTTCTTC,TRBV7-9,TRBD2,-,TRBJ2-1
CAISPFSGGTRELFF,TGTGCCATCAGCCCTTTTAGCGGAGGCACCCGGGAGCTGTTTTTT,TRBV5-4,-,-,TRBJ2-2
CASSLALGIAEALF,TGTGCCAGCAGCTTGGCTCTTGGAATCGCTGAAGCTCTCTTT,TRBV11-2,-,-,TRBJ1-1
CAITPPGGASQHF,TGTGCCATCACTCCACCTGGGGGGGCATCCCAGCATTTT,TRBV12-3/TRBV12-4,-,few,TRBJ1-5
CVSSLMQGETQYF,TGTGTCAGCAGTTTGATGCAGGGAGAGACCCAGTACTTC,TRBV12-3/TRBV12-4,-,-,TRBJ2-5
CGSGLVGGPTDTQYF,TGTGGCAGCGGCTTAGTAGGGGGGCCCACAGATACGCAGTATTTT,TRBV11-2,-,-,TRBJ2-3
CASSLGPIPYEKYF,TGTGCCAGCAGCTTAGGACCGATCCCTTACGAGAAGTACTTC,TRBV11-2,-,-,TRBJ2-7
CSVGGNPGSYNEQFF,TGCAGCGTCGGGGGGAACCCGGGCAGCTACAATGAGCAGTTCTTC,TRBV29-1,TRBD2,many,TRBJ2-1
CASSRTSSLGNEQFF,TGTGCCAGCAGTCGGACTAGCAGTTTGGGAAATGAGCAGTTCTTC,TRBV12-3/TRBV12-4,TRBD2,-,TRBJ2-1
CASSDRAQKALHF,TGTGCCAGCTCAGACAGGGCCCAAAAAGCCCTCCACTTT,TRBV6-6,TRBD1,-,TRBJ1-6
CASTPGSGGVSNQPQNF,TGTGCCAGCACCCCCGGGTCGGGCGGGGTAAGCAATCAGCCCCAGAATTTT,TRBV11-2,-,-,TRBJ1-5
CAISDSGQDYEQYF,TGTGCCATCAGTGACTCGGGACAGGACTACGAGCAGTACTTC,TRBV10-3,TRBD1,-,TRBJ2-7
CAWSYGTSVSSDTQYF,TGTGCCTGGAGTTACGGGACTAGCGTATCTTCAGATACGCAGTATTTT,TRBV30,TRBD2,-,TRBJ2-3
CAAQGRGSGNTIYF,TGTGCCGCGCAGGGCAGGGGGTCTGGAAACACCATATATTTT,TRBV25-1,TRBD1,-,TRBJ1-3
CASGPSGPRETQYF,TGTGCCAGCGGCCCTAGCGGACCTCGAGAGACCCAGTACTTC,TRBV28,TRBD2,-,TRBJ2-5
CASSLDSGIGYAF,TGTGCCAGCAGCTTAGATTCTGGGATTGGCTACGCCTTC,TRBV11-2,-,-,TRBJ1-2
CASSYVGAQPQHF,TGTGCCAGCAGTTACGTTGGGGCGCAGCCCCAGCATTTT,TRBV6-5,-,-,TRBJ1-5
CASSSGPGGGNTIYF,TGTGCCAGCAGTTCCGGACCTGGGGGTGGAAACACCATATATTTT,TRBV12-3/TRBV12-4,-,-,TRBJ1-3
CASSPRETKYF,TGTGCCAGCAGCCCCCGAGAGACCAAGTACTTC,TRBV11-2,-,-,TRBJ2-5
CASSKPGGARELFF,TGTGCCAGCAGCAAGCCAGGTGGGGCCCGGGAGCTGTTTTTT,TRBV11-2,-,-,TRBJ2-2
CAITPDSQETQYF,TGTGCCATCACTCCGGACTCCCAAGAGACCCAGTACTTC,TRBV10-3,-,few,TRBJ2-5
CASSPGGQSRNIQYF,TGTGCCAGCAGCCCGGGGGGACAATCCCGAAACATTCAGTACTTC,TRBV5-4,-,few,TRBJ2-4
CATAAANTGELFF,TGTGCTACTGCGGCTGCGAACACCGGGGAGCTGTTTTTT,TRBV6-5,-,-,TRBJ2-2
CASSREGGGETQYF,TGCGCCAGCAGCCGAGAAGGAGGTGGGGAGACCCAGTACTTC,TRBV4-1,-,-,TRBJ2-5
CASSVEAGPYQPQYF,TGTGCCAGCAGTGTCGAGGCAGGCCCGTATCAGCCCCAGTATTTT,TRBV2,-,-,TRBJ2-3
CASSIARGPYEQYF,TGTGCCAGCTCCATAGCGAGAGGACCCTACGAGCAGTACTTC,TRBV6-6,-,-,TRBJ2-7
CAISDLEGNSPIHF,TGTGCCATCAGTGATCTCGAGGGAAATTCACCCATCCACTTT,TRBV10-3,-,once,TRBJ1-6
CASSPPRGRQEQFF,TGTGCCAGCAGCCCGCCGAGGGGGAGACAAGAGCAGTTCTTC,TRBV11-2,-,few,TRBJ2-1
CASSLQAPYNEQFF,TGTGCCAGCAGTTTACAGGCACCCTACAATGAGCAGTTCTTC,TRBV28,-,-,TRBJ2-1
CTSSEVEIKAYSNQPQHF,TGTACCAGCAGTGAAGTGGAGATAAAAGCTTATAGCAATCAGCCCCAGCATTTT,TRBV6-1,-,-,TRBJ1-5
CAISYLGTEAFF,TGTGCCATCAGTTACCTGGGGACTGAAGCTTTCTTT,TRBV10-3,-,-,TRBJ1-1
CASSAGDRPYGYTF,TGTGCCAGCAGCGCCGGGGACAGGCCCTATGGCTACACCTTC,TRBV11-2,TRBD1,-,TRBJ1-2
CASSPAGGLRNEQFF,TGTGCCAGCAGTCCAGCGGGAGGGCTCCGGAATGAGCAGTTCTTC,TRBV12-3/TRBV12-4,TRBD2,many,TRBJ2-1
CASSLWLAFNDQFF,TGTGCCAGCAGCTTGTGGCTAGCGTTCAATGATCAGTTCTTC,TRBV5-6,-,once,TRBJ2-1
CASSKGRDIGSYEQYF,TGTGCCAGCAGTAAGGGCCGGGACATTGGATCCTACGAGCAGTACTTC,TRBV6-1,-,-,TRBJ2-7
CASSIGGWGTSSSYEQYF,TGCGCCAGCAGCATAGGAGGATGGGGCACATCAAGCTCCTACGAGCAGTACTTC,TRBV4-1,-,once,TRBJ2-7
CASSWRTGGKTHYF,TGTGCCAGCAGCTGGCGGACCGGGGGCAAGACCCATTACTTC,TRBV11-1,-,-,TRBJ2-5
CASSLFTGSLAKNIQYF,TGTGCCAGCAGCTTATTTACAGGGTCCCTAGCCAAAAACATTCAGTACTTC,TRBV11-2,-,many,TRBJ2-4
CASSAGGGSTDTQYF,TGTGCCAGCAGCGCTGGTGGGGGAAGCACAGATACGCAGTATTTT,TRBV7-8,-,-,TRBJ2-3
CAGSLGYNNEQFF,TGTGCCGGCAGCTTAGGCTATAACAATGAGCAGTTCTTC,TRBV11-1,-,few,TRBJ2-1
CASSQITGANYGYTF,TGCGCCAGCAGCCAAATAACAGGAGCTAACTATGGCTACACCTTC,TRBV4-1,-,-,TRBJ1-2
CASRGTSGSQETQYF,TGTGCCAGCAGAGGAACTAGCGGGAGCCAAGAGACCCAGTACTTC,TRBV6-5,TRBD2,-,TRBJ2-5
CAWSVGNIIYF,TGTGCCTGGAGTGTCGGAAACATCATATATTTT,TRBV30,-,-,TRBJ1-3
CSATTSGIYHTDTQYF,TGCAGTGCTACGACTAGCGGGATTTACCACACAGATACGCAGTATTTT,TRBV20-1,TRBD2,-,TRBJ2-3
CASSLGLAGVEYF,TGTGCCAGCAGCTTAGGACTAGCGGGGGTGGAATACTTC,TRBV11-2,TRBD2,medium-sized,TRBJ2-7
CASRGTSDTQYF,TGTGCCAGCAGGGGGACTAGCGATACGCAGTATTTT,TRBV12-3/TRBV12-4,TRBD2,-,TRBJ2-3